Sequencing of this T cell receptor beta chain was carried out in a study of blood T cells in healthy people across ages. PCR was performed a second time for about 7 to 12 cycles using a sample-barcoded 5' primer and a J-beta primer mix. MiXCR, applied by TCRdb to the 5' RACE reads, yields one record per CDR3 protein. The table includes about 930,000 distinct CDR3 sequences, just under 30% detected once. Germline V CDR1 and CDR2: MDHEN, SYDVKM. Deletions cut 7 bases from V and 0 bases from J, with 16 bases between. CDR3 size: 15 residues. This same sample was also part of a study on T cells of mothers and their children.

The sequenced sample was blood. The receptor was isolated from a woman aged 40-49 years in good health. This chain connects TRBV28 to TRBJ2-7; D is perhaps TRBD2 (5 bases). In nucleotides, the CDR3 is TGTGCCAGCACCCTTGGCCGGGGTCGCTCCTACGAGCAGTACTTC. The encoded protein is CASTLGRGRSYEQYF.